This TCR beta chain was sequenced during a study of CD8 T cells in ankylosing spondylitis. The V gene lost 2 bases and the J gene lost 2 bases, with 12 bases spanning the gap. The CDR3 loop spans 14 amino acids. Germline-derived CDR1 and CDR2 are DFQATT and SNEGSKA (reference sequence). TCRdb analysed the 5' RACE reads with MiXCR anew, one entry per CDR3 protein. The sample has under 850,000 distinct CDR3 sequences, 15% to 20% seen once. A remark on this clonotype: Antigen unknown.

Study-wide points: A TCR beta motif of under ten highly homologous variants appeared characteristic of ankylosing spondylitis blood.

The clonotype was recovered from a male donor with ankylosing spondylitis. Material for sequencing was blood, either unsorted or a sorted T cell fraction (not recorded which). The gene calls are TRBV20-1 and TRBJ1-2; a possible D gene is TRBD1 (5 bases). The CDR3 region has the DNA TGCAGTGCTAGACCCAACCAGGGAAACTATGGCTACACCTTC. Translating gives CSARPNQGNYGYTF.